Shown below are 3 T cell receptor beta chains from a single sample sequenced in a study of T-cell memory formation after mild COVID-19. TCRdb re-called the 5' RACE reads with MiXCR, one entry per CDR3 protein. The sample lists approximately 260,000 distinct CDR3 sequences, 15% to 20% occurring once. Sequenced material: PBMCs or a T cell subset sorted from them (not recorded which). The receptors were gathered from a young man who had mild COVID-19 (a few samples of this study predate the infection). Cell type and time point are not known.

This clonotype was seen more than once but under ten times. This rearrangement joins TRBV20-1 to TRBJ2-3, with TRBD2 as a possible D gene (5 bases). CDR1 and CDR2 (germline): DFQATT, SNEGSKA (reference sequence). The CDR3 sequence is 15 residues long. V shed 1 base and J shed 0 bases, with 11 bases lying between them. CDR3 in amino acids: CSARVVRRSTDTQYF. CDR3 DNA sequence: TGCAGTGCTAGAGTAGTCAGGAGGAGCACAGATACGCAGTATTTT.

The sample holds a few counts of this clonotype. This chain joins TRBV9 and TRBJ1-1; tentative D call: TRBD1 (6 bases). This CDR3 contains 16 residues. The germline V gene encodes CDR1 SGDLS and CDR2 YYNGEE. Trimming took 2 bases from V and 1 from J, leaving 15 bases between them. CDR3 sequence reads: CASSVNREVGNTEAFF. CDR3 coding DNA: TGTGCCAGCAGCGTGAACAGGGAGGTGGGGAACACTGAAGCTTTCTTT.

The genes are TRBV28 and TRBJ2-7; D remains unclear. Trimming pared 6 bases from V and 0 bases from J, leaving 15 bases between. The CDR3 has 15 amino acids. Germline assignment: CDR1 MDHEN and CDR2 SYDVKM. For the CDR3, the DNA is TGTGCCAGCAGCCCCGGGCGCGCGTCCTCCTACGAGCAGTACGTC. It encodes CASSPGRASSYEQYV.